This passage covers 22 T cell receptor beta chains from one sample sequenced in a study of OX40 agonist ivuxolimab in advanced cancers. Using immunoSEQ multiplex PCR, the repertoire was profiled, and TCRdb retains in-frame clones only, with some absent. The repertoire consists of fewer than 70,000 clones, with about nine tenths occurring once and the leading ten covering approximately 16%. Sequenced material: CD4+ or CD8+ T cells sorted from blood, taken in a trial of the OX40 agonist ivuxolimab. Source of these receptors: an adult with an advanced solid tumor such as melanoma, head and neck, liver or kidney cancer.

This chain joins TRBV30 and TRBJ2-4; TRBD2 agrees at 7 bases. The CDR3 consists of 12 residues. The trim removed 1 base at V and 7 bases at J, leaving 1 base unmatched. CDR1 is GTSNPN, CDR2 SVGIG, per germline (reference sequence). CDR3 sequence (DNA): TGTGCCTGGAGTGACGGGGGGAACATTCAGTACTTC. It encodes CAWSDGGNIQYF.

This clone was seen more than once but under ten times. The CDR3 loop is CASSKTGINYGYTF. CDR3 DNA: TGCGCCAGCAGTAAGACAGGGATTAACTATGGCTACACCTTC. V usage is TRBV4-1 and J usage is TRBJ1-2; TRBD1 matches 7 bases. Per germline, CDR1 MGHRA and CDR2 YSYEKL. This CDR3 has 14 residues. Germline trimming cut 6 bases from V and 1 base from J; bases unmatched to any gene: 5.

There are a few counts of this clone. The chain couples TRBV10-3 to TRBJ2-7; D unresolved. The length of the CDR3 is 15 residues. The germline V gene encodes CDR1 ENHRY and CDR2 SYGVKD. Trimming shortened V by 6 bases and J by 4 bases, and 19 bases separated the two germline ends. CDR3 coding DNA: TGTGCCATCAGGGATCACCCCGGTGCACGTTACGAGCAGTACTTC. It codes for CAIRDHPGARYEQYF.

This chain links TRBV5-1 with TRBJ1-1; the match to TRBD1 covers 7 bases. The CDR3 length is 14 residues. CDR1 SGHRS and CDR2 YFSETQ come from the germline V gene. The V and J ends lost 0 bases and 5 bases, in that order; junction bases with no gene match: 4. CDR3 in DNA: TGCGCCAGCAGCTTGGGACAGGGTTGGACTGAAGCTTTCTTT. Its protein product is CASSLGQGWTEAFF. Using reference TRBV5-1 and TRBJ1-1 for the parts outside the CDR3, the full variable domain is KAGVTQTPRYLIKTRGQQVTLSCSPISGHRSVSWYQQTPGQGLQFLFEYFSETQRNKGNFPGRFSGRQFSNSRSEMNVSTLELGDSALYLCASSLGQGWTEAFFGQGTRLTVV.

J is TRBJ2-5 and V is TRBV19; 7 bases are shared with TRBD2. V lost 4 bases to trimming and J lost 5 bases; unmatched junction nucleotides: 4. From germline, CDR1 is LNHDA and CDR2 SQIVND (reference sequence). This CDR3 region has 13 residues. The CDR3 DNA follows: TGTGCCAGTAGTAGGTCCGGGGGGGAGACCCAGTACTTC. Translating gives CASSRSGGETQYF. Variable domain in full (rest from reference TRBV19 and TRBJ2-5): DGGITQSPKYLFRKEGQNVTLSCEQNLNHDAMYWYRQDPGQGLRLIYYSQIVNDFQKGDIAEGYSVSREKKESFPLTVTSAQKNPTAFYLCASSRSGGETQYFGPGTRLLVL.

This clone was observed a few times. The rearrangement uses TRBV19 and TRBJ1-2; D not resolved. V lost 5 bases and J lost 1, with 11 bases in between. The CDR3 totals 14 residues. Looked up from germline, CDR1 is LNHDA and CDR2 is SQIVND (reference sequence). Here the CDR3 reads CASSPSGVNYGYTF. Written as DNA, the CDR3 is TGTGCCAGTAGTCCATCGGGCGTTAACTATGGCTACACCTTC. Variable domain in full (rest from reference TRBV19 and TRBJ1-2): DGGITQSPKYLFRKEGQNVTLSCEQNLNHDAMYWYRQDPGQGLRLIYYSQIVNDFQKGDIAEGYSVSREKKESFPLTVTSAQKNPTAFYLCASSPSGVNYGYTFGSGTRLTVV.

The V gene is TRBV2, the J gene TRBJ2-5, with 14 bases matching TRBD2. Germline-derived CDR1 and CDR2 are SNHLY and FYNNEI. V lost 4 bases to trimming and J lost 1 base; unmatched junction nucleotides: 2. The CDR3 has 16 residues. CDR3 sequence reads: CASSVGTSGSQETQYF. The CDR3 bases are TGTGCCAGCAGTGTAGGGACTAGCGGGAGCCAAGAGACCCAGTACTTC.

V gene TRBV5-4 combines with J gene TRBJ2-4; TRBD2 might be the D (5 bases). There are 15 residues in the CDR3. Germline V gene data show CDR1 as SGHNT and CDR2 as YYREEE (reference sequence). V was shortened by 0 bases and J by 0 bases, with 7 bases between the two germline ends. The CDR3 reads CASSLGGIAKNIQYF. CDR3 nucleotides: TGTGCCAGCAGCTTGGGAGGGATAGCCAAAAACATTCAGTACTTC.

V gene TRBV2 combines with J gene TRBJ1-2; possible D gene TRBD1, 5 bases. V lost 6 bases and J 0 bases, leaving 11 bases between the germline ends. Germline V gene data show CDR1 as SNHLY and CDR2 as FYNNEI. This CDR3 is built from 14 residues. The CDR3 coding sequence is TGTGCCAGCAGGACGACAGTAGCTAACTATGGCTACACCTTC. It specifies CASRTTVANYGYTF.

This clone was observed at least ten times. This chain's CDR3 is CASSTRFVRPPLYEQYF. Written as DNA, the CDR3 is TGTGCCAGTAGTACCCGTTTTGTGCGGCCACCCCTCTACGAGCAGTACTTC. The gene calls are TRBV19 and TRBJ2-7; D uncertain. V was trimmed by 4 bases and J by 3 bases, leaving 22 bases between them. Germline values: CDR1 LNHDA, CDR2 SQIVND (reference sequence). This CDR3 contains 17 residues.

The rearrangement uses TRBV7-3 and TRBJ1-4; TRBD1 might be the D (5 bases). This CDR3 spans 17 amino acids. The germline V gene has CDR1 SGHTA and CDR2 FQGTGA. V was shortened by 1 base and J by 0 bases, with 12 bases between the two germline ends. The CDR3 loop is CASSLRGLGATNEKLFF. The CDR3 nucleotides read TGTGCCAGCAGCTTAAGAGGACTAGGGGCAACTAATGAAAAACTGTTTTTT.

CDR3 nucleotide sequence: TGTGCCAGCTCAACGGACAGGGGTTCGTATAATTCACCCCTCCACTTT. Protein sequence: CASSTDRGSYNSPLHF. This chain connects TRBV18 to TRBJ1-6; 9 nucleotides match TRBD1. From germline, CDR1 is KGHSH and CDR2 LQKENI. The ends lost 5 bases at V and 4 bases at J; junction bases unmatched: 6. The CDR3 runs 16 residues. Drawing the rest from reference TRBV18 and TRBJ1-6, the complete variable domain is NAGVMQNPRHLVRRRGQEARLRCSPMKGHSHVYWYRQLPEEGLKFMVYLQKENIIDESGMPKERFSAEFPKEGPSILRIQQVVRGDSAAYFCASSTDRGSYNSPLHFGNGTRLTVT.

The CDR3 is CASSLGLAGEGEQYF. CDR3 nucleotide sequence: TGTGCCAGCAGTTTAGGGCTAGCGGGAGAAGGGGAGCAGTACTTC. This chain joins TRBV28 and TRBJ2-7; 10 bases fit TRBD2. The CDR3 contains 15 residues. Germline V gene data show CDR1 as MDHEN and CDR2 as SYDVKM. V shed 2 bases, J shed 7 bases, and the junction held 8 bases outside the gene matches.

The rearrangement joins TRBV18 to TRBJ2-3; D is unclear. Trimming pared 4 bases from V and 1 base from J, leaving 9 bases between. The CDR3 contains 14 residues. The germline V gene encodes CDR1 KGHSH and CDR2 LQKENI. This CDR3 is CASSRLQGTDTQYF. In DNA, the CDR3 is TGTGCCAGCTCACGACTTCAGGGCACAGATACGCAGTATTTT. The variable domain in full, with the rest retrieved from reference TRBV18 and TRBJ2-3, is NAGVMQNPRHLVRRRGQEARLRCSPMKGHSHVYWYRQLPEEGLKFMVYLQKENIIDESGMPKERFSAEFPKEGPSILRIQQVVRGDSAAYFCASSRLQGTDTQYFGPGTRLTVL.

The gene calls are TRBV18 and TRBJ2-7; 8 bases match TRBD1. CDR1 is KGHSH, CDR2 LQKENI, per germline. The CDR3 is made up of 15 amino acids. Trimming took 3 bases from V and 1 from J; bases not matched to a gene: 5. This CDR3 reads CASSPGQGTSYEQYF. The CDR3 DNA is TGTGCCAGCTCACCCGGACAGGGAACTTCCTACGAGCAGTACTTC.

V gene TRBV28 combines with J gene TRBJ1-1, with a possible D match to TRBD1 (6 bases). Trimming stripped 7 bases from V and 5 bases from J, with 14 bases between. CDR1 MDHEN and CDR2 SYDVKM come from the germline V gene. The CDR3 loop spans 13 amino acids. The chain's CDR3 is CASKLGAGTEAFF. CDR3 sequence (DNA): TGTGCCAGCAAGTTGGGGGCCGGTACTGAAGCTTTCTTT.

The chain combines TRBV6-6 with TRBJ1-5, with unresolved D. Germline lookup yields CDR1 MNHNY and CDR2 SVGAGI (reference sequence). CDR3 size: 15 residues. The germline V and J ends were trimmed by 6 bases and 0 bases, with 12 bases remaining between them. For the CDR3, the DNA is TGTGCCAGCAGGCCCACGGGTGGTAGCAATCAGCCCCAGCATTTT. It encodes CASRPTGGSNQPQHF.

The chain carries TRBV27 and TRBJ2-1, with 10 bases aligning to TRBD1. The CDR3 consists of 16 residues. Trimming at V came to 6 bases and at J to 1 base, leaving 6 bases not matched to a gene. Germline V gene data show CDR1 as MNHEY and CDR2 as SMNVEV (reference sequence). The CDR3: CASRVWGQGSYNEQFF. The CDR3 nucleotides are TGTGCCAGCAGGGTGTGGGGACAGGGGTCCTACAATGAGCAGTTCTTC.

The chain links TRBV6-6 to TRBJ2-5; 7 bases are shared with TRBD2. CDR3 length: 15 amino acids. J lost 3 bases, V lost 6 bases, and 10 bases had no gene match. Germline CDR1 and CDR2: MNHNY and SVGAGI (reference sequence). CDR3 region: CASSLTWTRKETQYF. CDR3 coding DNA: TGTGCCAGCAGCCTGACCTGGACTAGGAAAGAGACCCAGTACTTC.

V is TRBV28 and J is TRBJ1-3, with a tentative D call TRBD1 (5 bases). V was shortened by 4 bases and J by 6 bases, with 13 bases between the two germline ends. CDR1 and CDR2 (germline): MDHEN, SYDVKM. The CDR3 has 14 residues. The CDR3 protein is CASSWGSPANTIYF. As DNA, the CDR3 is TGTGCCAGCAGTTGGGGCTCCCCAGCAAACACCATATATTTT.

This chain uses TRBV7-3 with TRBJ2-7; 10 bases map to TRBD2. CDR1 is SGHTA, CDR2 FQGTGA, per germline. The V segment lost 4 bases and the J segment 1 base; nucleotides outside the gene matches: 4. This CDR3 region has 15 residues. The CDR3 nucleotides read TGTGCCAGCAGCTGGAAGCGGGAGGGTTCCTACGAGCAGTACTTC. Its translation is CASSWKREGSYEQYF.

The chain employs TRBV19 and TRBJ2-7, with TRBD1 matching over 11 bases. CDR3 length: 16 amino acids. Germline CDR1 LNHDA, CDR2 SQIVND (reference sequence). Losses at the gene ends were 4 bases for V and 5 bases for J; bases not matched to a gene: 10. The CDR3 reads CASSKRQTGQGDEQYF. Here the CDR3 DNA reads TGTGCCAGTAGTAAGCGTCAAACGGGACAGGGGGACGAGCAGTACTTC.